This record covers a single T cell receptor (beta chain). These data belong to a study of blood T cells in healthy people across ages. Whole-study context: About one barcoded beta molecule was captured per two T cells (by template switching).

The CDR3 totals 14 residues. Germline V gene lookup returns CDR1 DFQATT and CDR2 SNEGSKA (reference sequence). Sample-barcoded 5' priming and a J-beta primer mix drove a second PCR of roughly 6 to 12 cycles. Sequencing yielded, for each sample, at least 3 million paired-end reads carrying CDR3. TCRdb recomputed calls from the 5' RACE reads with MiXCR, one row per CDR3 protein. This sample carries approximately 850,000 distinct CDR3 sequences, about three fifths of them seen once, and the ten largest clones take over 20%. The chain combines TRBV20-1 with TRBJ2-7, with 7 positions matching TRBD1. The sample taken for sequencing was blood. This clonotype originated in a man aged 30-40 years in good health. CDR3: CSASDRRNSYEQYF. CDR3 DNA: TGCAGCGCATCGGACAGGAGAAATTCCTACGAGCAGTACTTC.